This T cell receptor beta chain was documented in a study of OX40 agonist ivuxolimab in advanced cancers. About the research overall: Ivuxolimab was delivered to patients intravenously every 2 weeks at doses spanning 0.01 to 10 mg/kg. Males comprised 75% to 90% of the group, whose mean age was about 61 years (range roughly 23 to 90).

Study-wide findings and caveats: The mean number of expanded clones was higher in CD8+ T cells than in CD4+. The CD4+ and CD8+ T cells in the blood had expanded clonally by week 6 at 0.1 to 3.0 mg/kg.

The V end lost 6 bases, the J end lost 4 bases, and 21 bases lay between the germline ends. CDR1 SEHNR and CDR2 FQNEAQ come from the germline V gene (reference sequence). This CDR3 region has 16 residues. Profiled with immunoSEQ multiplex PCR; TCRdb holds only in-frame clones, not every one. Altogether roughly 76,000 clones are present, 86% being singletons, with the ten largest covering roughly 8%. In the case of this clone: Its antigen is unknown.

The gene calls are TRBV7-9 and TRBJ1-2; possible D gene TRBD1, 5 bases. Sequences were derived from CD4+ or CD8+ T cells sorted from blood, sampled in a trial of the OX40 agonist ivuxolimab. This clonotype originated in an adult with an advanced solid tumor such as melanoma, head and neck, liver or kidney cancer. For the CDR3, the DNA is TGTGCCAGCAGTTACAGCGGGACGGCGGCTACCTATGGCTACACCTTC. Protein: CASSYSGTAATYGYTF.